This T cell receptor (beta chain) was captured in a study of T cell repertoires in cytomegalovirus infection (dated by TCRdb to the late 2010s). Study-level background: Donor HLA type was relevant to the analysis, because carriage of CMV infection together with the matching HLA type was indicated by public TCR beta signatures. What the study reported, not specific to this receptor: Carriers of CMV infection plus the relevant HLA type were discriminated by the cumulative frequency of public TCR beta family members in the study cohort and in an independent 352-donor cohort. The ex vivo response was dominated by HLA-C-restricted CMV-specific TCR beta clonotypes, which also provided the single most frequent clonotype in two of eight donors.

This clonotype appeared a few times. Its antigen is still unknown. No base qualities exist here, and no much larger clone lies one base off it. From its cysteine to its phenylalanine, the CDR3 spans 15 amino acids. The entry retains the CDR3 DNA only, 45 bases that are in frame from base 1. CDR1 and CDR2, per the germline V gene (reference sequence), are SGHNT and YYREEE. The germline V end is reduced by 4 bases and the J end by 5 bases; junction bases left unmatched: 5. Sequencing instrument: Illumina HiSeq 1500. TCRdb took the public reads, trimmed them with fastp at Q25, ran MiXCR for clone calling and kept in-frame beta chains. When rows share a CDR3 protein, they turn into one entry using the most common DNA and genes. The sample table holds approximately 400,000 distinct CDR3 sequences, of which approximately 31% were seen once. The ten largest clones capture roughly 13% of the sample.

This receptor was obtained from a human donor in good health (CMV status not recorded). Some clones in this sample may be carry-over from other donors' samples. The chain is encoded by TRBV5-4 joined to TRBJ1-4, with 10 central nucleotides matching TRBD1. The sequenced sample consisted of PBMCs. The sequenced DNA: TGTGCCAGCAGCAGGGACAGGGGAGGGAATGAAAAACTGTTTTTT. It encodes CASSRDRGGNEKLFF.